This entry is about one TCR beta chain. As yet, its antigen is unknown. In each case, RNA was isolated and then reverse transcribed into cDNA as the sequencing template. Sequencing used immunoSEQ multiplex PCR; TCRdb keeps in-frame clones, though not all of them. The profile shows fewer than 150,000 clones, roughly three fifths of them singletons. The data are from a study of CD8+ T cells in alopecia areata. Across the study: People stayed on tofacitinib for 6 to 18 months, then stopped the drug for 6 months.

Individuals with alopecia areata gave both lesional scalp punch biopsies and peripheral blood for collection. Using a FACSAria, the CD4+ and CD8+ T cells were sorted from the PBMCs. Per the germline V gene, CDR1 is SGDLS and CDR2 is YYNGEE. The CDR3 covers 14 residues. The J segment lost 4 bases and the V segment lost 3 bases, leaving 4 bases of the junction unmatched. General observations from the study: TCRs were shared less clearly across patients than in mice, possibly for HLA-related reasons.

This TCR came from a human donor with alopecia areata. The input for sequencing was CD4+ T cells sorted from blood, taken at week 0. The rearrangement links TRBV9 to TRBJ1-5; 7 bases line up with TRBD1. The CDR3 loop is CASSATGWNQPQHF. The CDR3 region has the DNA TGTGCCAGCAGCGCGACAGGGTGGAATCAGCCCCAGCATTTT.